These 27 T cell receptor beta chains share one sample of origin, sequenced in a study of post-analysis software for immune sequencing data. For these receptors, no antigen is known. Study-wide findings and caveats: Higher frequency in patients than in controls was seen for roughly five TRBV segments, with TRBV5-6, TRBV5-1 and TRBV20-1 among them.

cDNA libraries of TCR beta carried unique molecular identifiers. TCRdb used MiXCR to reprocess the PCR reads, holding one entry per CDR3 protein. This sample yields fewer than 900,000 distinct CDR3 sequences, of which about half are seen a single time; 4.9% belongs to the top ten. Sequencing used blood. Receptors originate from a girl under 18 with multiple sclerosis.

This clonotype was detected a few times. The chain combines TRBV27 with TRBJ1-5; possible D gene TRBD1, 5 bases. There are 15 residues in the CDR3. Trimming stripped 5 bases from V and 7 bases from J, with 18 bases between. The germline V gene has CDR1 MNHEY and CDR2 SMNVEV (reference sequence). The CDR3: CASSLDNPVGQPQHF. The CDR3, as DNA: TGTGCCAGCAGTCTGGACAATCCGGTGGGGCAGCCCCAGCATTTT.

This clonotype was observed a handful of times. The J gene is TRBJ1-2, the V gene TRBV29-1; tentatively, D is TRBD1 (6 bases). Trimming pared 7 bases from V and 6 bases from J, leaving 18 bases between. CDR1 SQVTM and CDR2 ANQGSEA come from the germline V gene. The CDR3 spans 13 residues. The CDR3 region is CSERDIGLHGYTF. The DNA for the CDR3 is TGCAGCGAACGGGACATTGGACTCCATGGCTACACCTTC.

The chain couples TRBV5-1 to TRBJ2-1, with D maybe TRBD1 (5 bases). The J call may be incorrect, as the DNA end agrees better with TRBJ2-7. CDR1 SGHRS and CDR2 YFSETQ come from the germline V gene. This CDR3 has 15 residues. In DNA, the CDR3 is TGCGCCAGCAGTAAACGGACACCACTCTACAATGAGCAGTACTTC. It yields the protein CASSKRTPLYNEQYF.

The table lists this clonotype with a few counts. The genes are TRBV7-9 and TRBJ2-1; TRBD1 might be the D (6 bases). Germline CDR1 and CDR2: SEHNR and FQNEAQ (reference sequence). The CDR3 length is 15 residues. The V and J ends lost 3 bases and 2 bases respectively, with 11 bases between them. The CDR3 region is CASSFRDTPYNEQFF. DNA of the CDR3: TGTGCCAGCAGCTTCCGGGACACCCCCTACAATGAGCAGTTCTTC.

This chain joins TRBV7-2 and TRBJ2-1; possibly TRBD1 or TRBD2 for D (6 bases each). The CDR3 runs to 16 residues. The germline gives CDR1 SGHTA, CDR2 FQGNSA. Trimming removed 4 bases at V and 2 bases at J, with 15 bases between. CDR3 residues: CASSWGAEDPYNEQFF. Written as DNA, the CDR3 is TGTGCCAGCAGCTGGGGGGCGGAGGACCCCTACAATGAGCAGTTCTTC.

V gene TRBV6-1 combines with J gene TRBJ2-1, with TRBD2 identical over 11 bases. Germline trimming cut 11 bases from V and 8 bases from J; bases unmatched to any gene: 5. Germline V gene sequence: CDR1 MNHNS, CDR2 SASEGT. CDR3 length: 12 amino acids. The CDR3 reads CAGSSGRYEQFF. CDR3 nucleotide sequence: TGTGCCGGTTCTAGCGGGAGGTATGAGCAGTTCTTC.

V and J are TRBV5-4 and TRBJ2-7, with 9 bases fitting TRBD2. The end of the DNA fits TRBJ2-5 better, so the J call may be wrong. The CDR3 contains 14 residues. Germline CDR1 and CDR2: SGHNT and YYREEE (reference sequence). The CDR3 here is CASSRLADEETQYF. The CDR3 DNA reads TGTGCCAGCAGCCGACTAGCGGATGAAGAGACCCAGTACTTC.

There are a few counts of this clonotype. The gene calls are TRBV7-3 and TRBJ2-1, with 7 positions matching TRBD1. The V gene's germline CDR1 is SGHTA and CDR2 FQGTGA. CDR3 length: 14 amino acids. With V trimmed by 5 bases and J by 8 bases, 9 bases remained unmatched. Here the CDR3 DNA reads TGTGCCAGCAGCGCCGCCGACAGGGACGATGAGCAGTTCTTC. Its protein product is CASSAADRDDEQFF.

This clonotype has a count of ten or more. At one boundary the junction diverges from the germline segment, which might be a read error. The gene calls are TRBV7-7 and TRBJ2-5, with TRBD2 identical over 9 bases. The CDR3 spans 15 residues. The germline V gene encodes CDR1 SSHAT and CDR2 FNYEAQ (reference sequence). Here the CDR3 reads CASSLYSGRGETQYF. The DNA for the CDR3 is TGTGCTAGCAGCTTGTATAGCGGGAGAGGCGAGACCCAGTACTTC.

V is TRBV20-1 and J is TRBJ2-5; a weak D match, TRBD2 (6 bases). Looked up from germline, CDR1 is DFQATT and CDR2 is SNEGSKA (reference sequence). The CDR3 runs to 13 residues. The V end was cut by 3 bases, the J end by 11 bases, with 19 bases between. Here the CDR3 reads CSARWDSRNEQYF. The CDR3 coding sequence is TGCAGTGCTAGGTGGGACTCCCGTAATGAGCAGTACTTC.

This clonotype was detected a few times. The chain uses TRBV7-8 and TRBJ2-7, with 7 positions matching TRBD2. The length of the CDR3 is 13 residues. The germline V gene encodes CDR1 SGHVS and CDR2 FQNEAQ. The trim removed 6 bases at V and 5 bases at J, leaving 7 bases unmatched. CDR3 in amino acids: CASSPGRVHEQYF. CDR3 nucleotides: TGTGCCAGCAGTCCAGGGAGGGTCCACGAGCAGTACTTC.

The chain recombines TRBV29-1 with TRBJ1-1; D is uncertain. CDR1 and CDR2 from the germline V gene are SQVTM and ANQGSEA. CDR3 length: 14 residues. Trimming left V 5 bases short and J 0 bases short, with 13 bases between. CDR3 nucleotide sequence: TGCAGCGTTAGTCGGACGGCAATGAACACTGAAGCTTTCTTT. Residues: CSVSRTAMNTEAFF.

The chain joins TRBV7-9 to TRBJ2-5, with a tentative D call TRBD1 (5 bases). The CDR3 extends over 18 amino acids. Germline V gene sequence: CDR1 SEHNR, CDR2 FQNEAQ (reference sequence). Trimming shortened V by 4 bases and J by 5 bases, and 26 bases separated the two germline ends. The DNA for the CDR3 is TGTGCCAGCAGCTCATGGGGAAAGGCAGGGCTGGACGAGGAGACCCAGTACTTC. Translating it yields CASSSWGKAGLDEETQYF.

This chain connects TRBV5-6 to TRBJ2-5; weak D call: TRBD2 (6 bases). Per the germline V gene, CDR1 is SGHDT and CDR2 is YYEEEE. This CDR3 region has 13 residues. V was trimmed by 2 bases and J by 11 bases, leaving 16 bases between them. The CDR3 sequence: CASSFPTTGEQYF. Written as DNA, the CDR3 is TGTGCCAGCAGCTTTCCTACGACGGGAGAGCAGTACTTC. Full variable domain (outside the CDR3, taken from reference TRBV5-6 and TRBJ2-5): DAGVTQSPTHLIKTRGQQVTLRCSPKSGHDTVSWYQQALGQGPQFIFQYYEEEERQRGNFPDRFSGHQFPNYSSELNVNALLLGDSALYLCASSFPTTGEQYFGPGTRLLVL.

This chain joins TRBV7-9 and TRBJ2-7; D perhaps matches TRBD2 (5 bases). The V end was cut by 7 bases, the J end by 2 bases, with 9 bases between. This CDR3 contains 12 residues. Germline-derived CDR1 and CDR2 are SEHNR and FQNEAQ (reference sequence). The CDR3 bases are TGTGCCAGCACCCCCGGGACCTACGAGCAGTACTTC. Its protein product is CASTPGTYEQYF.

Only a few counts were recorded for this clonotype. The V call is TRBV7-8, the J call TRBJ2-5, with D perhaps given as TRBD1 or TRBD2 (5 bases each). The closer fit of TRBJ2-7 to the DNA end suggests the J call may be wrong. The CDR3 consists of 18 residues. Looked up from germline, CDR1 is SGHVS and CDR2 is FQNEAQ. The CDR3 region has the DNA TGTGCCAGCAGCTTAGAGCTATTGTGGGGGAGTGGGGCCTACGAGCAGTACTTC. It specifies CASSLELLWGSGAYEQYF.

This rearrangement joins TRBV12-3 or TRBV12-4 to TRBJ2-6; D is perhaps TRBD1 (6 bases). CDR3 length: 14 amino acids. V was pared by 7 bases and J by 3 bases, with 10 bases between. Written as DNA, the CDR3 is TGTGCCAGCACTTGGGGGCATGGGGCCAACGTCCTGACTTTC. As protein: CASTWGHGANVLTF.

This chain links TRBV19 with TRBJ1-2; D gene ambiguous. CDR1 and CDR2 (germline): LNHDA, SQIVND (reference sequence). The CDR3 is 13 amino acids. V gave up 9 bases and J gave up 0 bases, with 11 bases separating them. The CDR3 loop reads CASTRGANYGYTF. The DNA of the CDR3 is TGTGCCAGCACTCGGGGAGCTAACTATGGCTACACCTTC. Variable domain in full (rest from reference TRBV19 and TRBJ1-2): DGGITQSPKYLFRKEGQNVTLSCEQNLNHDAMYWYRQDPGQGLRLIYYSQIVNDFQKGDIAEGYSVSREKKESFPLTVTSAQKNPTAFYLCASTRGANYGYTFGSGTRLTVV.

Worth noting for this clonotype: A read error is likely here: a far larger clone is one base away. V and J are TRBV5-4 and TRBJ2-3; D gene ambiguous. CDR3 length equals 11 residues. Germline V gives CDR1 SGHNT, CDR2 YYREEE (reference sequence). DNA for the CDR3: TGTGCCAGCAGCTACACAGATGCGCAGTATTTT. This translates into CASSYTDAQYF. The whole variable domain, filled in from reference TRBV5-4 and TRBJ2-3, reads ETGVTQSPTHLIKTRGQQVTLRCSSQSGHNTVSWYQQALGQGPQFIFQYYREEENGRGNFPPRFSGLQFPNYSSELNVNALELDDSALYLCASSYTDAQYFGPGTRLTVL.

V is TRBV9 and J is TRBJ2-7, with D perhaps matching TRBD2 (5 bases). Germline V lookup: CDR1 SGDLS, CDR2 YYNGEE. The CDR3 covers 16 residues. V gave up 4 bases and J gave up 5 bases, with 22 bases separating them. In nucleotides, the CDR3 is TGTGCCAGCAGCCCTAGCCCTAAGCAGGAAACCCACGAGCAGTACTTC. Protein sequence: CASSPSPKQETHEQYF.

The chain couples TRBV5-1 to TRBJ1-4; TRBD1 matches 8 bases. The V and J ends lost 2 bases and 2 bases, in that order; junction bases with no gene match: 8. Germline V CDR1 and CDR2: SGHRS, YFSETQ. CDR3 length equals 17 residues. The CDR3, as DNA: TGCGCCAGCAGCTTAGGGACAGGTCAGAGGACTAATGAAAAACTGTTTTTT. This sequence encodes CASSLGTGQRTNEKLFF.

This clonotype has only a few counts. V usage is TRBV29-1 and J usage is TRBJ2-7; possibly TRBD2 for D (6 bases). The CDR3 has 15 residues. CDR1 SQVTM and CDR2 ANQGSEA come from the germline V gene. The V and J ends lost 5 bases and 0 bases respectively, with 17 bases between them. This CDR3 is CSVTPYSGNSYEQYF. In DNA form, the CDR3 reads TGCAGCGTTACCCCCTATAGCGGAAACTCCTACGAGCAGTACTTC.

The rearrangement joins TRBV7-6 to TRBJ2-5, with TRBD1 as a possible D gene (6 bases). V was clipped by 4 bases and J by 3 bases, with 12 bases between them. The germline V gene has CDR1 SGHVS and CDR2 FNYEAQ. The CDR3 runs 14 residues. The CDR3 reads CASSSPYREETQYF. The CDR3 DNA sequence: TGTGCCAGCAGCTCCCCGTACAGGGAAGAGACCCAGTACTTC. Variable domain in full (rest from reference TRBV7-6 and TRBJ2-5): GAGVSQSPRYKVTKRGQDVALRCDPISGHVSLYWYRQALGQGPEFLTYFNYEAQQDKSGLPNDRFSAERPEGSISTLTIQRTEQRDSAMYRCASSSPYREETQYFGPGTRLLVL.

This clonotype was seen more than once but under ten times. The chain uses TRBV5-5 and TRBJ2-7, with D hard to call. CDR3 length: 11 residues. The V gene lost 4 bases and the J gene lost 3 bases, with 5 bases spanning the gap. The V gene's germline CDR1 is SGHKS and CDR2 YYEKEE (reference sequence). The CDR3 nucleotides are TGTGCCAGCAGCGATTACTACGAGCAGTACTTC. It yields the protein CASSDYYEQYF.

The chain links TRBV24-1 to TRBJ2-2; 11 bases align to TRBD2. V was clipped by 3 bases and J by 4 bases; unmatched bases: 3. CDR3 length: 16 residues. The germline V gene has CDR1 KGHDR and CDR2 SFDVKD. CDR3 amino acids: CATSDPTSGSTGELFF. The CDR3 DNA reads TGTGCCACCAGTGATCCTACTAGCGGGAGCACCGGGGAGCTGTTTTTT.

This clonotype was seen a handful of times. The rearrangement links TRBV5-5 to TRBJ1-4; D unresolved. The CDR3 loop spans 14 amino acids. In germline, CDR1 is SGHKS, CDR2 YYEKEE (reference sequence). V dropped 6 bases and J dropped 0 bases, with 9 bases sitting between them. The CDR3 loop reads CASNFGATNEKLFF. The CDR3 DNA sequence: TGTGCCAGCAACTTTGGTGCAACTAATGAAAAACTGTTTTTT.

There are a few counts of this clonotype. The chain uses TRBV4-3 and TRBJ2-3, with 8 bases fitting TRBD2. Trimming at V came to 1 base and at J to 6 bases, leaving 9 bases not matched to a gene. CDR1 is LGHNA and CDR2 is YSLEER in the germline V gene. The CDR3 runs 16 residues. CDR3 sequence reads: CASSQAAGGKWDTQYF. In DNA, the CDR3 is TGCGCCAGCAGCCAAGCTGCGGGAGGAAAATGGGATACGCAGTATTTT.